These 16 T cell receptor beta chains share one sample of origin, sequenced in a study of Graves' ophthalmopathy and Graves' hyperthyroidism. TCR beta CDR3 regions were amplified from RNA transcripts. RT-PCR in the first round used HTBI primers; a second-round multiplex PCR followed. TCRdb reanalysed the multiplex PCR reads using MiXCR and keeps one entry per CDR3 protein. The profile covers over 150,000 distinct CDR3 sequences, with 37% appearing a single time and 5.8% taken by the ten largest. The sample comprised peripheral blood. The receptors were sampled from a woman aged 40 to 50 with Graves' ophthalmopathy.

This clonotype was detected ten times or more. A much larger clonotype is one base distant, so this may be a read error. No conserved phenylalanine or tryptophan is present at the end of the CDR3, so a read error is the likely explanation. J is TRBJ1-1 and V is TRBV15; the match to TRBD1 covers 8 bases. CDR3 length: 17 residues. Trimming removed 0 bases from V and 11 bases from J; junction bases left unmatched: 17. Germline CDR1 reads LNHNV; CDR2 reads YYDKDF (reference sequence). The chain's CDR3 is CATSRDITPTGGGLAFS. CDR3 nucleotide sequence: TGTGCCACCAGCAGAGATATCACGCCCACAGGGGGAGGTCTGGCTTTCTCT.

This chain connects TRBV6-5 to TRBJ1-1; D remains unclear. The V gene's germline CDR1 is MNHEY and CDR2 SVGAGI. The CDR3 consists of 13 residues. V lost 2 bases and J lost 6, with 10 bases in between. The CDR3 protein is CASSYTPEAEAFF. The CDR3 DNA reads as TGTGCCAGCAGTTACACGCCCGAGGCTGAAGCTTTCTTT.

The V and J genes are TRBV12-3 or TRBV12-4 and TRBJ2-5; 8 nucleotides line up with TRBD1. The CDR3 totals 16 residues. V gave up 6 bases and J gave up 5 bases; unmatched junction bases: 14. The CDR3 DNA sequence: TGTGCCAGCAGCCCAGACAGGGGCGCCCTCGGGGAGACCCAGTACTTC. It codes for CASSPDRGALGETQYF.

This clonotype was detected many times. The genes are TRBV7-2 and TRBJ1-1, with D maybe TRBD1 (5 bases). In germline, CDR1 is SGHTA, CDR2 FQGNSA. CDR3 length equals 13 residues. Trimming removed 2 bases from V and 5 bases from J, with 9 bases in between. The CDR3 sequence is CASSLQGGTEAFF. Here the CDR3 DNA reads TGTGCCAGCAGCTTACAGGGCGGGACTGAAGCTTTCTTT.

The chain has TRBV7-8 and TRBJ2-5; possibly TRBD1 for D (5 bases). This CDR3 spans 16 amino acids. CDR1 and CDR2 from the germline V gene are SGHVS and FQNEAQ. Trimming removed 7 bases at V and 2 bases at J, with 20 bases between. CDR3 residues: CASTLLARAEQETQYF. The CDR3 DNA sequence: TGTGCCAGCACGTTATTAGCCAGGGCAGAACAAGAGACCCAGTACTTC.

This clonotype occurred many times. This chain links TRBV4-2 with TRBJ2-7; D is perhaps TRBD2 (6 bases). This CDR3 is built from 14 residues. V was pared by 3 bases and J by 7 bases, with 16 bases between. Per germline, CDR1 LGHNA and CDR2 YNFKEQ. This chain's CDR3 is CASSQRREPAEQYF. CDR3 nucleotide sequence: TGTGCCAGCAGCCAGAGGAGGGAACCTGCAGAGCAGTACTTC.

This clonotype was seen ten or more times. V is TRBV11-2 and J is TRBJ1-6; D ambiguous. The germline V and J ends were trimmed by 6 bases and 7 bases, with 13 bases remaining between them. The germline V gene encodes CDR1 SGHAT and CDR2 FQNNGV. This CDR3 spans 14 amino acids. CDR3 protein: CASSLSVQNSPLHF. CDR3 DNA sequence: TGTGCCAGCAGTCTTAGTGTCCAGAATTCACCCCTCCACTTT.

This clonotype was detected ten times or more. CDR3 sequence reads: CSHMTTGEETQYF. Here the CDR3 DNA reads TGCTCTCACATGACGACAGGGGAAGAGACCCAGTACTTC. This chain uses TRBV20-1 with TRBJ2-5; 8 nucleotides line up with TRBD1. The CDR3 has 13 amino acids. From germline, CDR1 is DFQATT and CDR2 SNEGSKA (reference sequence).

This clonotype was counted ten times or more. The CDR3 nucleotides read TGTGCCAGCAGTTTGGTCCAGGGATCTGAAGCTTTCTTT. Translating gives CASSLVQGSEAFF. The rearrangement uses TRBV28 and TRBJ1-1, with D perhaps matching TRBD1 (5 bases). The CDR3 has 13 residues. The germline V gene has CDR1 MDHEN and CDR2 SYDVKM. Trimming left V 3 bases short and J 6 bases short, with 11 bases between.

This chain links TRBV6-1 with TRBJ2-7; 7 bases match TRBD2. CDR1 MNHNS and CDR2 SASEGT come from the germline V gene. Trimming removed 5 bases from V and 0 bases from J; junction bases left unmatched: 7. This CDR3 has 15 residues. CDR3 bases: TGTGCCAGCAGTAGATGGCTAGCGGACTCCTACGAGCAGTACTTC. Amino acids: CASSRWLADSYEQYF.

This clonotype was found many times. The genes are TRBV18 and TRBJ1-1; TRBD1 is a possible D gene (6 bases). Germline values: CDR1 KGHSH, CDR2 LQKENI. Trimming removed 0 bases from V and 0 bases from J, with 8 bases in between. The CDR3 sequence is 15 residues long. Here the CDR3 reads CASSPPGAVNTEAFF. The CDR3 coding sequence is TGTGCCAGCTCACCACCGGGGGCTGTGAACACTGAAGCTTTCTTT.

This clonotype was observed many times. CDR3 in amino acids: CASSPRGGTGELFF. CDR3 DNA: TGCGCCAGCAGCCCACGGGGGGGTACCGGGGAGCTGTTTTTT. This chain joins TRBV5-1 and TRBJ2-2, with 8 bases fitting TRBD2. V lost 4 bases, J lost 5 bases, and 4 bases stayed unmatched. The length of the CDR3 is 14 residues. The germline gives CDR1 SGHRS, CDR2 YFSETQ.

The chain recombines TRBV15 with TRBJ1-5; D is possibly TRBD1 (5 bases). Germline values: CDR1 LNHNV, CDR2 YYDKDF (reference sequence). This CDR3 contains 17 residues. The V gene lost 1 base and the J gene lost 0 bases, with 13 bases spanning the gap. CDR3: CATSRVRGGYSNQPQHF. The CDR3 DNA follows: TGTGCCACCAGCAGAGTAAGGGGCGGCTATAGCAATCAGCCCCAGCATTTT.

The V gene is TRBV7-2, the J gene TRBJ2-5, with TRBD1 matching over 8 bases. Germline V gene data show CDR1 as SGHTA and CDR2 as FQGNSA. The V gene end was trimmed by 6 bases and the J gene end by 5 bases; junction bases not matched to a gene: 8. This CDR3 spans 14 amino acids. The CDR3 reads CASRKQGGRETQYF. As DNA, the CDR3 is TGTGCCAGCAGGAAACAGGGGGGTCGGGAGACCCAGTACTTC.

This clonotype was seen repeatedly, ten times or more. V gene TRBV15 combines with J gene TRBJ2-7; a weak D match, TRBD1 (5 bases). Trimming stripped 0 bases from V and 6 bases from J, with 18 bases between. The germline V gene encodes CDR1 LNHNV and CDR2 YYDKDF (reference sequence). This CDR3 region has 16 residues. The chain's CDR3 is CATSRDAAGSVSEQYF. CDR3 DNA: TGTGCCACCAGCAGAGATGCCGCAGGGTCTGTTTCCGAGCAGTACTTC.

The chain carries TRBV27 and TRBJ2-7; 8 positions match TRBD1. The CDR3 consists of 14 residues. The V gene end was trimmed by 3 bases and the J gene end by 3 bases; junction bases not matched to a gene: 4. CDR1 and CDR2 from the germline V gene are MNHEY and SMNVEV (reference sequence). For the CDR3, the DNA is TGTGCCAGCAGTTTGACAGGGGATTACTACGAGCAGTACTTC. It translates to CASSLTGDYYEQYF.